This passage covers 16 T cell receptor beta chains from one sample sequenced in a study of PD-1 blockade in classical Hodgkin lymphoma (TCRdb year 2020). The method behind the library was the immunoSEQ multiplex PCR assay. This immuneACCESS table, as held by TCRdb, lists in-frame sequences with V and J called but not all clones. Of the missing ones, under half trace to an unresolved V gene in checked studies; the others have no known cause. A total of some 39,000 clones appear in this sample, 88% of them only once. Of the sample, just over 9% falls within the top ten clones. The sample's time point label is to be understood as: cycle 1 day 1 (C1D1), immediately before nivolumab initiation. All trial patients had relapsed after autologous stem cell transplantation, with cohorts A, B and C differing in prior brentuximab vedotin exposure. This specimen was peripheral blood mononuclear cells (PBMCs), taken at baseline. The receptor set was obtained from a human donor with classical Hodgkin lymphoma.

DNA of the CDR3: TGTGCCAGTTCGGACAGGGTCCATGGAAAACTGTTTTTT. Amino acids: CASSDRVHGKLFF. The rearrangement joins TRBV19 to TRBJ1-4; TRBD1 matches 8 bases. The CDR3 extends over 13 amino acids. V lost 8 bases, J lost 10 bases, and 9 bases stayed unmatched. Germline values: CDR1 LNHDA, CDR2 SQIVND (reference sequence).

The chain carries TRBV7-6 and TRBJ1-2; no reliable D call. The germline CDR1 and CDR2 sequences are SGHVS and FNYEAQ. V lost 2 bases to trimming and J lost 2 bases, with 6 bases between them. The CDR3 is 13 residues long. CDR3 nucleotide sequence: TGTGCCAGCAGCTTAAGCCAGAACTATGGCTACACCTTC. It codes for CASSLSQNYGYTF.

The chain has TRBV18 and TRBJ2-1; 10 bases line up with TRBD2. The CDR3 has 19 amino acids. Unmatched junction bases numbered 17, after V lost 3 bases and J lost 6 bases. Germline CDR1 KGHSH, CDR2 LQKENI. The CDR3 DNA is TGTGCCAGCTCACCGGTTGGGGCTATCCTAGCGGGAGAGGGCAATGAGCAGTTCTTC. Translated: CASSPVGAILAGEGNEQFF. The complete variable domain, with remaining parts taken from reference TRBV18 and TRBJ2-1, reads NAGVMQNPRHLVRRRGQEARLRCSPMKGHSHVYWYRQLPEEGLKFMVYLQKENIIDESGMPKERFSAEFPKEGPSILRIQQVVRGDSAAYFCASSPVGAILAGEGNEQFFGPGTRLTVL.

The chain couples TRBV6-4 to TRBJ2-1; 9 bases fit TRBD2. CDR1 MRHNA and CDR2 SNTAGT come from the germline V gene. J lost 9 bases, V lost 5 bases, and 11 bases had no gene match. The CDR3 totals 15 residues. CDR3 sequence reads: CASSQIAGDNSEQFF. DNA for the CDR3: TGTGCCAGCAGTCAGATAGCGGGAGATAATAGTGAGCAGTTCTTC.

V usage is TRBV11-2 and J usage is TRBJ2-7; TRBD2 matches 7 bases. Germline V lookup: CDR1 SGHAT, CDR2 FQNNGV. V lost 1 base and J lost 3; bases outside the gene matches: 6. This CDR3 is 15 amino acids long. As DNA, the CDR3 is TGTGCCAGCAGCTTAGCGGGGGGAGCGTTCTACGAGCAGTACTTC. It encodes CASSLAGGAFYEQYF. Based on the CDR3 plus reference TRBV11-2 and TRBJ2-7, the full variable domain is EAGVAQSPRYKIIEKRQSVAFWCNPISGHATLYWYQQILGQGPKLLIQFQNNGVVDDSQLPKDRFSAERLKGVDSTLKIQPAKLEDSAVYLCASSLAGGAFYEQYFGPGTRLTVT.

This rearrangement joins TRBV5-8 to TRBJ1-4; 7 bases map to TRBD1. The junction had 6 bases not matched to a gene; V was cut back by 4 bases and J by 3 bases. The length of the CDR3 is 15 residues. Germline values: CDR1 SGHTS, CDR2 YDEGEE. The CDR3 DNA follows: TGTGCCAGCAGCCGGGAGACAGGGCCTAATGAAAAACTGTTTTTT. Protein sequence: CASSRETGPNEKLFF.

This clone was detected only a few times. The chain combines TRBV10-3 with TRBJ2-7; 10 bases match TRBD1. The junction had 6 bases not matched to a gene; V was cut back by 4 bases and J by 6 bases. Germline V gene data show CDR1 as ENHRY and CDR2 as SYGVKD. CDR3 length: 14 amino acids. CDR3 region: CAISAGTGAAEQYF. The CDR3 nucleotides are TGTGCCATCAGTGCTGGGACAGGGGCTGCCGAGCAGTACTTC.

This chain joins TRBV28 and TRBJ2-7; perhaps TRBD2 as D (7 bases). Germline lookup yields CDR1 MDHEN and CDR2 SYDVKM. The CDR3 runs to 16 residues. V was shortened by 7 bases and J by 5 bases, with 24 bases between the two germline ends. CDR3 coding DNA: TGTGCCAGCAACCCAATTGGGGGGGCCTTTGGGGACGAGCAGTACTTC. Translating it yields CASNPIGGAFGDEQYF.

The chain is built from TRBV4-1 and TRBJ2-1, with a tentative D call TRBD1 (6 bases). CDR1 is MGHRA and CDR2 is YSYEKL in the germline V gene. This CDR3 has 18 residues. Trimming cost V 0 bases and J 4 bases, with 19 bases left between them. The CDR3 DNA sequence: TGCGCCAGCAGCCAAGATTATTCCAGGGCAGGGGAATACAATGAGCAGTTCTTC. Its protein product is CASSQDYSRAGEYNEQFF.

The chain recombines TRBV28 with TRBJ1-3; D gene unclear. CDR1 and CDR2 from the germline V gene are MDHEN and SYDVKM. V was shortened by 9 bases and J by 0 bases, with 6 bases between the two germline ends. The CDR3 sequence is 12 residues long. This chain's CDR3 is CASLASGNTIYF. CDR3 nucleotide sequence: TGTGCCAGTCTGGCCTCTGGAAACACCATATATTTT. The whole variable domain, remainder taken from reference TRBV28 and TRBJ1-3, is DVKVTQSSRYLVKRTGEKVFLECVQDMDHENMFWYRQDPGLGLRLIYFSYDVKMKEKGDIPEGYSVSREKKERFSLILESASTNQTSMYLCASLASGNTIYFGEGSWLTVV.

This clone came up a few times. V gene TRBV6-1 combines with J gene TRBJ1-5, with D hard to call. Per germline, CDR1 MNHNS and CDR2 SASEGT. The CDR3 length is 20 residues. Between the trimmed V and J ends, which lost 1 base and 4 bases, there was a span of 26 bases. In DNA form, the CDR3 reads TGTGCCAGCAGTGAAGGGTTCGTCAAGGGAGCTATCCAAGGGAATCAGCCCCAGCATTTT. This gives the protein CASSEGFVKGAIQGNQPQHF.

This clone came up a few times. The V call is TRBV5-3, the J call TRBJ2-4, with D unresolved. TRBV5-3 has ORF status, its function being uncertain. V gave up 3 bases and J gave up 0 bases, with 19 bases separating them. The CDR3 contains 18 residues. The CDR3 nucleotides are TGTGCCAGAAGCTGGACGATAGGGTCCGACCTAGCCAAAAACATTCAGTACTTC. Amino acid sequence: CARSWTIGSDLAKNIQYF.

This clone was seen only once. V and J are TRBV19 and TRBJ1-2, with TRBD1 as a possible D gene (5 bases). CDR3 size: 15 residues. CDR1 and CDR2 (germline): LNHDA, SQIVND (reference sequence). V was clipped by 4 bases and J by 3 bases, with 15 bases between them. CDR3: CASSRGDGGDYGYTF. The CDR3 region has the DNA TGTGCCAGTAGTAGAGGCGACGGAGGGGACTATGGCTACACCTTC.

The chain uses TRBV19 and TRBJ1-1; D uncertain. Trimming shortened V by 5 bases and J by 6 bases, and 13 bases separated the two germline ends. The CDR3 totals 13 residues. Per the germline V gene, CDR1 is LNHDA and CDR2 is SQIVND (reference sequence). The CDR3: CASSPLVGSEAFF. As DNA, the CDR3 is TGTGCCAGTAGTCCCTTAGTTGGGTCTGAAGCTTTCTTT.

The genes are TRBV29-1 and TRBJ2-7; D possibly corresponds to TRBD2 (6 bases). Germline CDR1 reads SQVTM; CDR2 reads ANQGSEA. V was trimmed by 7 bases and J by 5 bases, leaving 15 bases between them. This CDR3 has 12 residues. CDR3 bases: TGCAGCGCTGGGGGACTGAGAAACGAGCAGTACTTC. This translates into CSAGGLRNEQYF.

As DNA, the CDR3 is TGTGCCAGCAGCTTACGCGGGGGCCAACTGAACACTGAAGCTTTCTTT. Translating it yields CASSLRGGQLNTEAFF. The V gene is TRBV7-2, the J gene TRBJ1-1; a weak D match, TRBD1 (6 bases). Germline loops: CDR1 SGHTA, CDR2 FQGNSA. Trimming cost V 2 bases and J 0 bases, with 13 bases left between them. The CDR3 length is 16 residues.